The next 11 T cell receptor beta chains were all read from a single sample in a study of cytomegalovirus exposure and HLA in healthy donors. 60 Vbeta and 13 Jbeta primers were used in PCR. This table comes from immunoSEQ multiplex PCR, and its TCRdb copy is limited to in-frame clones, with some not included. This table has tens of thousands of clones, approximately 76% appearing once. Input material: PBMCs. Source of these receptors: a male donor in good health and CMV-seronegative.

The V call is TRBV6-5, the J call TRBJ1-4; no reliable D call. Trimming cost V 0 bases and J 11 bases, with 16 bases left between them. CDR3 length equals 15 residues. The V gene's germline CDR1 is MNHEY and CDR2 SVGAGI. This CDR3 reads CASSYSNLYANKLFF. The CDR3 DNA follows: TGTGCCAGCAGTTACTCGAATTTGTATGCGAACAAACTGTTTTTT.

V and J are TRBV10-3 and TRBJ2-1, with a possible D match to TRBD2 (7 bases). CDR1 and CDR2 from the germline V gene are ENHRY and SYGVKD. V lost 3 bases and J 8 bases, leaving 17 bases between the germline ends. CDR3 length: 15 amino acids. CDR3 DNA sequence: TGTGCCATCAGTGAACAGGGAGGGACCGTTGATGAGCAGTTCTTC. Its protein product is CAISEQGGTVDEQFF.

This clone was picked up one time. The sample contains more than one DNA sequence encoding this CDR3. The rearrangement joins TRBV5-1 to TRBJ1-1, with D perhaps matching TRBD1 (6 bases). Deletions cut 2 bases from V and 5 bases from J, with 7 bases between. Germline V gene lookup returns CDR1 SGHRS and CDR2 YFSETQ. CDR3 length equals 12 residues. CDR3 in amino acids: CASSFRGTEAFF. CDR3 nucleotides: TGCGCCAGCAGCTTTAGGGGGACTGAAGCTTTCTTT.

This clone came up a few times. V and J are TRBV9 and TRBJ2-1; D gene uncertain. CDR1 SGDLS and CDR2 YYNGEE come from the germline V gene. This CDR3 is built from 14 residues. With 3 bases removed from V and 8 bases from J, the gap between germline ends came to 15 bases. CDR3 nucleotide sequence: TGTGCCAGCAGCGCGCGACTCGGTTTGGATGAGCAGTTCTTC. Residues: CASSARLGLDEQFF.

The chain couples TRBV5-1 to TRBJ1-2; TRBD1 matches 10 bases. The CDR3 sequence is 17 residues long. Per germline, CDR1 SGHRS and CDR2 YFSETQ. J was trimmed by 0 bases and V by 3 bases; bases with no gene match: 8. CDR3 in DNA: TGCGCCAGCAGCTCCGGACAGGGGGGCTCTGCTAACTATGGCTACACCTTC. Its protein is CASSSGQGGSANYGYTF.

This clone was seen a handful of times. The chain has TRBV28 and TRBJ1-4, with D unclear. The CDR3 length is 12 residues. CDR1 is MDHEN and CDR2 is SYDVKM in the germline V gene. Trimming shortened V by 6 bases and J by 8 bases, and 10 bases separated the two germline ends. CDR3 amino acids: CASRMPGEKLFF. The CDR3 region has the DNA TGTGCCAGCAGAATGCCGGGGGAAAAACTGTTTTTT.

This chain uses TRBV6-5 with TRBJ1-2; 9 bases are shared with TRBD1. The CDR3 length is 16 residues. The trim removed 2 bases at V and 5 bases at J, leaving 9 bases unmatched. Germline V gives CDR1 MNHEY, CDR2 SVGAGI. The CDR3 loop reads CASSYTGTGIFYGYTF. DNA for the CDR3: TGTGCCAGCAGTTACACCGGGACAGGGATTTTTTATGGCTACACCTTC.

The chain recombines TRBV6-5 with TRBJ2-3, with unresolved D. This CDR3 spans 15 amino acids. Germline values: CDR1 MNHEY, CDR2 SVGAGI. The V end lost 4 bases, the J end lost 4 bases, and 15 bases lay between the germline ends. The CDR3 coding sequence is TGTGCCAGCAGTTTCTCCGGGTCCAACTCAGATACGCAGTATTTT. It translates to CASSFSGSNSDTQYF.

This chain joins TRBV7-6 and TRBJ1-1, with 7 bases lining up with TRBD1. V trimming: 5 bases; J trimming: 1 base; junction bases outside the gene matches: 4. The CDR3 spans 14 residues. The germline V gene has CDR1 SGHVS and CDR2 FNYEAQ. CDR3: CASSRGQANTEAFF. The DNA of the CDR3 is TGTGCCAGCAGCCGTGGACAGGCGAACACTGAAGCTTTCTTT.

The V gene is TRBV18, the J gene TRBJ1-5; 7 nucleotides agree with TRBD1. Germline trimming cut 3 bases from V and 4 bases from J; bases unmatched to any gene: 6. The CDR3 is made up of 15 amino acids. CDR1 and CDR2 (germline): KGHSH, LQKENI. CDR3 nucleotide sequence: TGTGCCAGCTCACCGGACAGGCTACCTAATCAGCCCCAGCATTTT. This translates into CASSPDRLPNQPQHF.

V and J are TRBV9 and TRBJ2-5; D might be TRBD2 (6 bases). The V end lost 1 base, the J end lost 11 bases, and 30 bases lay between the germline ends. Germline loops: CDR1 SGDLS, CDR2 YYNGEE. The CDR3 runs 18 residues. The DNA for the CDR3 is TGTGCCAGCAGCGTACCTTATCCACACTCAGTAGAACTACGGGGGCAGTACTTC. It translates to CASSVPYPHSVELRGQYF.